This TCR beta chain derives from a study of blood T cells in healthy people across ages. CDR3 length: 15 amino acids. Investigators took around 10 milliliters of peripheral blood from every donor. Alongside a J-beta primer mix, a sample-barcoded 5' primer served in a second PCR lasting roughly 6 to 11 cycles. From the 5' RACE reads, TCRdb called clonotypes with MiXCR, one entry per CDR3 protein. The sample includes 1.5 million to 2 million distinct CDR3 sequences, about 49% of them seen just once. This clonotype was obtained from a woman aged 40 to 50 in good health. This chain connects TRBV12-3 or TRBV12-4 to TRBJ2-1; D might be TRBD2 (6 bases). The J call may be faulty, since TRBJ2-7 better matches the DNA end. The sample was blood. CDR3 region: CASSLGGLTYNEQYF. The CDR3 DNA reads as TGTGCCAGCAGTTTGGGGGGACTGACCTACAATGAGCAGTACTTC.